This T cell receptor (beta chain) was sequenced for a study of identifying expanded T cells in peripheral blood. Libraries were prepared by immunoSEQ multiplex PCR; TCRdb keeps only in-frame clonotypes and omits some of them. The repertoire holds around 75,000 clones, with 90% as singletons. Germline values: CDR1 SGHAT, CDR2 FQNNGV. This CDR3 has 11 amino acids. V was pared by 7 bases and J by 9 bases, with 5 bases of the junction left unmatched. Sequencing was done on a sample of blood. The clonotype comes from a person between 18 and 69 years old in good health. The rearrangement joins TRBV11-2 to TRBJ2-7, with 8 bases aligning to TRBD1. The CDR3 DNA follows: TGTGCCAGCAAGGACAGGGTCTTGCAGTACTTC. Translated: CASKDRVLQYF. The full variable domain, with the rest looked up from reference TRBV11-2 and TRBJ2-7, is EAGVAQSPRYKIIEKRQSVAFWCNPISGHATLYWYQQILGQGPKLLIQFQNNGVVDDSQLPKDRFSAERLKGVDSTLKIQPAKLEDSAVYLCASKDRVLQYFGPGTRLTVT.